The TCR beta chain under discussion was sequenced for a study of shared clonotypes between healthy human individuals (dated by TCRdb to the early 2020s). For the study in its entirety: A couple of women and a few men aged 18 to 49 years were included in the cohort. The study deeply sequenced blood TCR repertoires of several healthy adults to estimate repertoire size and the extent of clonotype sharing between individuals. Libraries were prepared and TCR repertoires were sequenced by different laboratories using diverse techniques, in order to increase sequencing depth and limit assay-specific biases. Each donor's leukapheresis produced roughly between roughly 0.85 and 9.5 billion PBMCs. Beyond this particular receptor, the publication reports: The genetic and exposure-history diversity represented was limited by the small number of donors. Pairwise subsampling led to the expectation that sequencing depth would affect the degree of clonotype sharing among donors. Only blood was sampled, and tissue TCR repertoires likely differ from those in blood.

With respect to this clone: Its recognized antigen is unknown. Within one base of it there is no much larger clone, and no base qualities were kept.

CDR1 MDHEN and CDR2 SYDVKM were looked up in the germline V gene. The CDR3 measures 16 amino acids from cysteine to phenylalanine. Of all the DNA, just the CDR3 is kept, 48 bases in frame from base 1. Ends trimmed: V by 4 bases, J by 7 bases; bases unmatched to a gene: 15. Using the deep immunoSEQ assay, multiplex PCR amplified TCR CDR3 regions from genomic DNA. Extracted genomic DNA from each cell subset was spread evenly across all wells of several immunoSEQ 96-well plates, with each plate serving as a replicate. Each replicate PCR for unsorted PBMC received roughly 290 ng genomic DNA, equal to approximately 30,000 T cell genomes. Ten immunoSEQ deep assay plates were used to sequence unsorted PBMC genomic DNA. Purified libraries were quantified with a Qubit 3.0 fluorometer, sized on a Bioanalyzer 2100, and re-quantified with the KAPA Library Quantification kit. Every immunoSEQ 96-well plate was sequenced on a separate single-read 150-cycle Illumina NextSeq 550 flow cell. The study's own analysis went as follows. The immunoSEQ output contained only junctional sequences without quality scores, so filtering could not match that applied to full-length reads. Sequences were annotated with PyIR, a Python wrapper for IgBLAST v1.9, and V/J genes and CDR3 were assigned using IMGT germline references. Reads were removed for weak V/J assignments (E-value above 1e-6), missing CDR3, stop codons, out-of-frame junctions, or ambiguous translated residues. A V3J clonotype was defined by an identical inferred V gene, J gene, and CDR3 amino acid sequence. To compute the percentage overlap between repertoires, the number of shared unique clonotypes was divided by the size of the smaller repertoire. Richness of each repertoire was evaluated using RTK rarefaction, the Chao1 estimator, and Recon v2.1 estimates of unobserved clonotypes. Not all clones reach the TCRdb copy of this immuneACCESS table, which keeps in-frame sequences only. Checked studies attribute under half of the gap to unresolved V genes and leave the rest unexplained. The V and J calls and the clone size are those of that table, but D and trimming were determined from the DNA. Present in this sample are about 460,000 clones, approximately 80% of which were seen just once. The top ten constitute around 12% of the sample.

Donors were healthy HIV-negative adults with no recently reported acute infections or vaccinations. Every donor was a Caucasian adult residing in Nashville, Tennessee, USA. For unsorted samples, 90 million or so PBMCs were counted and genomic DNA was extracted with the QIAamp DNA Blood Mini kit. After blood collection by leukapheresis, PBMCs were isolated using Ficoll-Histopaque density gradient centrifugation and then cryopreserved in the vapor phase of liquid nitrogen. The sequence links TRBV28 to TRBJ2-7; 8 bases in the junction line up with TRBD2. This clonotype was obtained from a woman in her 40s in good health. Some clones in this sample may be carry-over from other donors' samples. Sequencing was carried out using PBMCs. The nucleotide sequence is TGTGCCAGCAGTTCCCCATCCTCAAGCGGGGGAGCGGAGCAGTACTTC. This sequence encodes CASSSPSSSGGAEQYF.